A selection of T cell receptor beta chains follows, all from one sample in a study of response to subunit inactivated influenza vaccine. In TCRdb, the RT-PCR reads were re-called with MiXCR into one record per CDR3 protein. The repertoire includes fewer than 350,000 distinct CDR3 sequences, less than 25% of them detected once, and roughly a tenth sits in the top ten. The input for sequencing was PBMCs from blood, taken less than 22 months after vaccination. The receptors were gathered from a man aged 45 to 70 who received an inactivated influenza vaccine. The conserved cysteine and the conserved F or W are not part of the CDR3 here.

>TRBV20-1|TRBJ1-6
SASLRQGGNSPLH
>TRBV11-2|TRBJ2-7
ASSFRDSPYEQY
>TRBV5-6|TRBJ1-6
ASSLSPGGNSPLH
>TRBV6-5|TRBJ1-2
ASSYSDPGDGYT
>TRBV18|TRBJ2-3
ASSPRLAGGPPSTDTQY
>TRBV10-2|TRBJ2-3
ASSVDGETDTQY
>TRBV28|TRBJ2-7
ASSLSGVNYEQY
>TRBV6-1|TRBJ2-7
ASRETGRGYEQY
>TRBV20-1|TRBJ2-2
SALGELF
>TRBV5-4|TRBJ1-2
ASSPGAANYGYT
>TRBV12-3/TRBV12-4|TRBJ2-7
ASSSSGSYEQY
>TRBV5-4|TRBJ2-1
ASSLWRDEDEQF
>TRBV5-1|TRBJ2-2
ASSKLGDTGELF
>TRBV3-1|TRBJ1-2
ASSQGLRTNYGYT